Listed below are T cell receptor beta chains from one sample, sequenced in a study of blood T cell repertoires in COVID-19. The table came from immunoSEQ multiplex PCR; TCRdb's copy has only in-frame clones and leaves some out. This repertoire shows about 160,000 clones, 81% found once; its top ten account for around 6%. Sequenced sample: PBMCs or T cells enriched from blood (not recorded which). Receptors originate from a woman between 40 and 50 years old with acute COVID-19. Each CDR3 is given with its conserved first and last residue. Fields, in order: CDR3 protein, CDR3 DNA, CDR3 length, V gene, clone size, J gene, D gene. A D gene is named only where the DNA matches it firmly. Rows may omit the clone size; those that give it use once, few, many or a size class.

cdr3_aa: CAWTAGGRYGYTF
cdr3_nt: TGTGCCTGGACCGCTGGGGGGAGGTATGGCTACACCTTC
cdr3_length: 13
v_call: TRBV30
clone_size: once
j_call: TRBJ1-2
d_call: .

cdr3_aa: CASRMTGQVHQYF
cdr3_nt: TGTGCCAGCAGAATGACGGGACAGGTGCATCAGTACTTC
cdr3_length: 13
v_call: TRBV6-5
clone_size: few
j_call: TRBJ2-7
d_call: TRBD1

cdr3_aa: CASSRAGESYEQYF
cdr3_nt: TGCGCCAGCAGCAGAGCAGGGGAAAGCTACGAGCAGTACTTC
cdr3_length: 14
v_call: TRBV5-1
clone_size: .
j_call: TRBJ2-7
d_call: .

cdr3_aa: CASSLDRPTLRGYTF
cdr3_nt: TGTGCCAGCAGCTTAGACAGGCCGACCCTGCGTGGCTACACCTTC
cdr3_length: 15
v_call: TRBV5-4
clone_size: .
j_call: TRBJ1-2
d_call: .

cdr3_aa: CASSLDRGGYGYTF
cdr3_nt: TGTGCCAGCAGCCTCGACAGGGGAGGGTATGGCTACACCTTC
cdr3_length: 14
v_call: TRBV7-9
clone_size: few
j_call: TRBJ1-2
d_call: TRBD1

cdr3_aa: CASSPGTSGLSYEQYF
cdr3_nt: TGTGCCAGCAGCCCCGGGACTAGCGGACTCTCCTACGAGCAGTACTTC
cdr3_length: 16
v_call: TRBV5-5
clone_size: once
j_call: TRBJ2-7
d_call: TRBD2

cdr3_aa: CASSSGPAGGNQPQHF
cdr3_nt: TGCGCCAGCAGCTCTGGGCCCGCCGGGGGCAATCAGCCCCAGCATTTT
cdr3_length: 16
v_call: TRBV5-1
clone_size: .
j_call: TRBJ1-5
d_call: .

cdr3_aa: CASSEPDREVFF
cdr3_nt: TGTGCCAGCAGTGAACCGGACAGGGAGGTCTTCTTT
cdr3_length: 12
v_call: TRBV6-1
clone_size: .
j_call: TRBJ1-1
d_call: TRBD1

cdr3_aa: CASSLVGGSSYNSPLHF
cdr3_nt: TGTGCCAGCAGCTTAGTAGGAGGAAGCTCCTATAATTCACCCCTCCACTTT
cdr3_length: 17
v_call: TRBV7-8
clone_size: few
j_call: TRBJ1-6
d_call: .

cdr3_aa: CASSARLGGASDTQYF
cdr3_nt: TGTGCCAGCAGCGCCCGTCTTGGTGGGGCCTCAGATACGCAGTATTTT
cdr3_length: 16
v_call: TRBV11-1
clone_size: .
j_call: TRBJ2-3
d_call: .

cdr3_aa: CASSTDRVTEAFF
cdr3_nt: TGTGCCAGCAGTACGGACAGGGTCACTGAAGCTTTCTTT
cdr3_length: 13
v_call: TRBV5-4
clone_size: .
j_call: TRBJ1-1
d_call: TRBD1

cdr3_aa: CASSLLAGGTHDTQYF
cdr3_nt: TGTGCCAGCAGCCTTCTAGCGGGAGGGACCCACGATACGCAGTATTTT
cdr3_length: 16
v_call: TRBV7-9
clone_size: .
j_call: TRBJ2-3
d_call: TRBD2

cdr3_aa: CASSYNGRGQETQYF
cdr3_nt: TGTGCCAGCAGTTACAACGGCCGGGGGCAAGAGACCCAGTACTTC
cdr3_length: 15
v_call: TRBV6-5
clone_size: .
j_call: TRBJ2-5
d_call: .

cdr3_aa: CASSIHTGGSEAFF
cdr3_nt: TGTGCCAGTAGTATTCACACAGGGGGCTCTGAAGCTTTCTTT
cdr3_length: 14
v_call: TRBV19
clone_size: many
j_call: TRBJ1-1
d_call: TRBD1

cdr3_aa: CASSPGPMGDTEAFF
cdr3_nt: TGTGCCAGCTCACCAGGCCCCATGGGAGACACTGAAGCTTTCTTT
cdr3_length: 15
v_call: TRBV18
clone_size: .
j_call: TRBJ1-1
d_call: .

cdr3_aa: CASREPGVDPADTQYF
cdr3_nt: TGTGCCAGCAGGGAACCCGGGGTGGACCCGGCAGATACGCAGTATTTT
cdr3_length: 16
v_call: TRBV7-9
clone_size: .
j_call: TRBJ2-3
d_call: .

cdr3_aa: CASSYSRDRLNTEAFF
cdr3_nt: TGTGCCAGCAGTTACTCACGGGACAGGCTGAACACTGAAGCTTTCTTT
cdr3_length: 16
v_call: TRBV6-5
clone_size: .
j_call: TRBJ1-1
d_call: TRBD1

cdr3_aa: CASSVAGGLVYDTQYF
cdr3_nt: TGTGCCAGCAGCGTAGCGGGGGGACTAGTCTATGATACGCAGTATTTT
cdr3_length: 16
v_call: TRBV9
clone_size: .
j_call: TRBJ2-3
d_call: TRBD2

cdr3_aa: CASSVAASGRRGTGELFF
cdr3_nt: TGTGCCAGCAGCGTAGCAGCTAGCGGGAGAAGAGGGACCGGGGAGCTGTTTTTT
cdr3_length: 18
v_call: TRBV9
clone_size: .
j_call: TRBJ2-2
d_call: TRBD2

cdr3_aa: CASSGDSLDIQYF
cdr3_nt: TGTGCCAGCAGCGGGGACTCGTTGGACATTCAGTACTTC
cdr3_length: 13
v_call: TRBV12-3/TRBV12-4
clone_size: .
j_call: TRBJ2-4
d_call: .